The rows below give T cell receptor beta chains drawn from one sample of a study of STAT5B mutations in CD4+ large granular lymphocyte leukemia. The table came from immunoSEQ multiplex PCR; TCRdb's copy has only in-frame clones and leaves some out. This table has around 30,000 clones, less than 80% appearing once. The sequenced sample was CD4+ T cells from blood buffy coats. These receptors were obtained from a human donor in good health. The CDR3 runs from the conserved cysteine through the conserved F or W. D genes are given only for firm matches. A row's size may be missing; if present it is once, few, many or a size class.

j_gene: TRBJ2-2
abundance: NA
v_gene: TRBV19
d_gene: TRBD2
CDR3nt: TGTGCCAGTTGCCCACTAGCGGGGGCCGGGGAGCTGTTTTTT
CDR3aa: CASCPLAGAGELFF

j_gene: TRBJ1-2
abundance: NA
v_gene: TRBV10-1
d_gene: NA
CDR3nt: TGCGCCAGCAGGGCTAAACCCTCCGGGGGGGCTAACTATGGCTACACCTTC
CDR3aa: CASRAKPSGGANYGYTF

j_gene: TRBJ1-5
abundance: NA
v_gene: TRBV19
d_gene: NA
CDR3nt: TGTGCCAGTAGTATCTTCCAGGTTGATCAGCCCCAGCATTTT
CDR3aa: CASSIFQVDQPQHF

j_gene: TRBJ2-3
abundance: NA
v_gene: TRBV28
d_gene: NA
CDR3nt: TGTGCCAGCAGTTTAGCCTCTCCTTACAGGGCTCAGGGGACAGATACGCAGTATTTT
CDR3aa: CASSLASPYRAQGTDTQYF

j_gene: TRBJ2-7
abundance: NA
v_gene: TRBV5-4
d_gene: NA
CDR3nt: TGTGCCAGCAGCTTGCAGTACAGCTCCTACGAGCAGTACTTC
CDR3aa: CASSLQYSSYEQYF

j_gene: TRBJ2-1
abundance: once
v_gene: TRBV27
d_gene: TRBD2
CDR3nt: TGTGCCAGCAGACGCGGGACTAGCGGCTACAATGAGCAGTTCTTC
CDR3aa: CASRRGTSGYNEQFF

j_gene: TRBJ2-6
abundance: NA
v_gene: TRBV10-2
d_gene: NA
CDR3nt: TGCGCCAGCAGCCCGACATCAAGCTCTGGGGCCAACGTCCTGACTTTC
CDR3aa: CASSPTSSSGANVLTF

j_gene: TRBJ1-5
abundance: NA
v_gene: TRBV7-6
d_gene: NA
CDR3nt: TGTGCCAGCAGCTTAGGATCAGATCAGCCCCAGCATTTT
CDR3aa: CASSLGSDQPQHF

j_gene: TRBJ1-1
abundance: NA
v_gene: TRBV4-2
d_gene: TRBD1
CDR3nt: TGTGCCAGCAGCCACGGACAGGGGGGAAGGACTGAAGCTTTCTTT
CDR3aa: CASSHGQGGRTEAFF

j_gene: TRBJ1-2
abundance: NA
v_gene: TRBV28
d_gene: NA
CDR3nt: TGTGCCAGCAGTTTCGAGAGCTATGGCTACACCTTC
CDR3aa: CASSFESYGYTF

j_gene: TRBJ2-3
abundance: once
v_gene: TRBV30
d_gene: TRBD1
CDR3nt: TGTGCCTGGAGGGAACCCGACAGGGTGGTTTCGCGGTATTTT
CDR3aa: CAWREPDRVVSRYF

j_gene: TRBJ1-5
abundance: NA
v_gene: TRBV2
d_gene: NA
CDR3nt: TGTGCCAGCAGTGACACGGGCAGCAATCAGCCCCAGCATTTT
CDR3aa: CASSDTGSNQPQHF